This T cell receptor beta chain was retrieved from a study of response to subunit inactivated influenza vaccine. Study outcomes and limitations: There was a suggestion from the authors that each seasonal influenza vaccination recruits few new T cells.

About this clonotype itself: Its specificity is unknown.

A single record per CDR3 protein comes from TCRdb applying MiXCR to the RT-PCR reads. The sample yields 550,000 to 800,000 distinct CDR3 sequences, around a sixth seen once. Germline values: CDR1 DFQATT, CDR2 SNEGSKA (reference sequence). The CDR3 runs to 14 residues. V lost 5 bases and J 4 bases, leaving 15 bases between the germline ends. This receptor was obtained from a man aged 45-65 years who received an inactivated influenza vaccine. Here the sequenced sample was PBMCs from blood, taken approximately 12 days after vaccination. The chain uses TRBV20-1 and TRBJ2-1; TRBD2 might be the D (7 bases). The CDR3 region is CSASRGAPYNEQFF. CDR3 bases: TGCAGTGCTTCCCGGGGGGCCCCTTACAATGAGCAGTTCTTC.